The source of this T cell receptor beta chain is a study of cytomegalovirus exposure and HLA in healthy donors (dated by TCRdb to 2015 to 2018). Concerning the study at large: In an earlier analysis of approximately 640 of the donors, approximately 260 Gb of sequence data and 117 million unique TCR beta sequences from 150 million to 200 million T cells were reported. Rather than using new phenotypic data, the later analysis identified candidate immune exposures from TCR beta sequences and from how often those sequences occurred across donors. The number of typed donors differed by locus: about 629-640 for A, B, C, DRB1 and DQB1; approximately 530 for DQA1; 606 for DPA1; and some 470 for DPB1. High-throughput TCR immunosequencing, statistical association of individual TCRs with disease status, and machine learning were combined to predict cytomegalovirus infection status. Using immunosequencing, the study profiled T cell repertoires from fewer than 850 subjects and related those repertoires to cytomegalovirus serostatus. Among about 370 genotyped donors of the cohort, an average of approximately 240,000 unique TCR beta nucleotide sequences was sequenced per donor, of which 15% to 20% were non-productive. About five DR-DQ haplotypes were treated as single units for association and clustering because of strong linkage in the cohort. Both class I and class II loci were covered by HLA typing, at four-digit resolution. A later genetic analysis used genome-wide SNP genotypes for about 65% of the 666 donors, treating that subset as a discovery cohort. To decide whether each TCR beta V gene segment behaved as functional or pseudogenic, an earlier analysis of approximately 590 of the donors relied on high-throughput TCR beta sequencing. Among the roughly 400 genotyped donors, approximately 82% belonged to the genetic ancestry cluster associated with self-reported Caucasian donors. Donor age, sex, ethnicity and CMV serostatus were compiled alongside the repertoire data. All discovery cohort repertoires had been generated using a single sequencing platform. To study patterns of TCR occurrence, a later analysis re-analyzed previously published TCR beta repertoires from under 750 donors and added high-resolution HLA genotyping. In addition to the first cohort of 666 subjects, a separate validation cohort of 120 different subjects was used. Around 320 gigabases of sequencing data and tens of millions of unique TCR sequences were included in an early release covering roughly 600 HLA-typed donors. The study aimed to test whether signatures of past pathogen exposure could be identified by cataloging public T cell receptors.

The cohort consisted of 600 to 700 healthy bone marrow donors. At the time of sampling, every cohort member was nominally healthy, though immune exposures that went unrecorded were likely present. The donor tested CMV seropositive and was one of the 289 seropositive cohort members. A peripheral blood sample was collected from each donor, and TCR beta sequencing was performed on peripheral blood mononuclear cells. The Qiagen DNeasy Blood Extraction Kit was used to extract genomic DNA from the blood cell samples. Remarks on this clone: No antigen is known for it. No base quality values were provided; no much bigger clone lies one nucleotide off.

The germline V gene supplies CDR1 SGHRS and CDR2 YFSETQ. Clipping removes 4 bases from V and 5 bases from J, with 14 as the unmatched junction base count. The CDR3 sequence holds 16 residues, the cysteine and phenylalanine included. Only CDR3 DNA is held: 48 bases, read in frame from base 1. The investigation overall reported the following: An association between a missense DCLRE1C variant and V-gene and J-gene trimming of TCR beta chains was found in a later genetic analysis and replicated in an independent cohort. In a later analysis, HLA-associated TCR beta chains showed more clonal expansion and lower generation probabilities than non-associated chains that were equally common. According to a later genetic analysis, donors in an Asian-associated ancestry cluster had fewer N-insertions in productive TCRs than the roughly 660-donor mean. A further reported finding was that TCR beta sequences accurately predicted the HLA-A and HLA-B alleles for most subjects in the first cohort. A few of the identified cytomegalovirus-associated TCR beta chains were confirmed in vitro to be specific for cytomegalovirus antigens. Most TCR sequences were observed very rarely across donors, whereas some public TCRs were present in many individuals. Because counts were too low, roughly 16 rarely observed V segments, including chromosome 9 orphons, were excluded from the earlier analysis of around 640 of the donors. In a later analysis, TCR association rates were found to vary across HLA loci, with the most associated TCRs seen for DRB1 alleles and the fewest for HLA-C alleles. HLA typing was unavailable for some donors at each locus, so association tests used only the typed subset. Some IMGT-functional V segments, including TRBV6-2 and TRBV6-3, could not be told apart with the 87-base-pair reads, so those segments were excluded. In a later analysis, 15,000 to 20,000 TCR beta sequences were associated with specific HLA alleles at a false discovery rate of 0.05. The presence/absence analyses assumed that sequencing depth was roughly uniform across donors, and that assumption may not be true. According to a later analysis, most CMV-associated TCR beta chains appeared to be HLA-restricted, and the HLA associations seemed to be driven largely by CMV exposure. Strong co-occurrence of HLA alleles, especially DR and DQ, made assigning TCR associations to individual alleles difficult. The cohort was sequenced for TCR beta chains only, and without alpha or paired-chain data the features that could be detected were limited. Immune exposure information for the cohort was limited to CMV serostatus. A total of around 150 TCR beta chains were listed by the study as associated with cytomegalovirus. According to the authors, the approach could potentially be generalized to other disease states and immunological phenotypes. According to a later analysis, parvovirus B19, influenza, CMV and Epstein-Barr virus appeared linked to several top co-occurrence clusters. A group of highly shared sequence variants was considered likely to be a technical artifact of the sequencing pipeline. In an earlier analysis of under 600 of the donors, most TCR beta V segments were observed in productive rearrangements about 90% or about 30% of the time, broadly matching IMGT annotations. In both the original and validation cohorts, the classifier was reported to diagnose cytomegalovirus status with high specificity and sensitivity. Linkage disequilibrium might explain the correlated functional status among segregating V segments, but an unknown experimental factor could not be excluded.

Library construction relied on the immunoSEQ multiplex PCR assay. The multiplex PCR relied on a mix of 60 forward primers for TCR Vbeta segments and 13 reverse primers for TCR Jbeta segments. The CDR3 region of rearranged TCR beta genes was amplified from genomic DNA by a multiplex PCR assay. On the Illumina HiSeq System, the amplified TCR beta libraries were sequenced as 87-base-pair reads. In the authors' own workflow: In a later analysis, roughly 80 million unique TCR beta chains were counted across the roughly 610 repertoires, and around 10 million of these chains were shared by at least two donors. Raw reads were error-corrected and collapsed into unique sequences by a nearest-neighbor algorithm in which closely related sequences were merged to remove PCR and sequencing errors. V, D and J gene segments were assigned by aligning CDR3 sequences to IMGT reference sequences. Each retained sequence needed at least a six-nucleotide match to both a V gene segment and a J gene segment. A rearrangement counted as productive if the CDR3 had no stop codons and remained in frame with V and J, and every other rearrangement counted as non-productive. Following IMGT convention, CDR3 was defined as the stretch from the second conserved V-encoded cysteine to the conserved J-encoded phenylalanine. In an earlier analysis of 587 of the donors, sequences lacking an unambiguous match to a single V gene segment were excluded. An earlier analysis of fewer than 750 of the donors called V segments functional above 56.7% productive rearrangements and segregating when the between-donor standard deviation exceeded 5%. A statistical classification framework was built for diagnosing cytomegalovirus status from the catalog of TCR beta chain sequences. V and J gene assignment, in a later analysis, came from comparing TCR nucleotide sequences with IMGT/GENE-DB human TR gene sequences. A later analysis assigned CDR3 sequences and most-parsimonious VDJ recombination scenarios with the TCRdist pipeline. In a later analysis, every TCR beta chain was defined by the combination of its CDR3 amino acid sequence and its V-gene family, and reads without a unique V-gene family were dropped. In a later analysis, 450 to 600 highly shared, low-generation-probability nucleotide sequences were removed to address suspected cross-contamination and a sequencing artifact. In a later analysis, a clonal expansion index was calculated for each public chain from normalized within-repertoire ranks of inferred template counts. In a later analysis, generation probabilities were computed using a VDJ recombination model fitted to out-of-frame rearrangements, and the results were checked against IGoR. In a later analysis, TCR-TCR, TCR-HLA and TCR-CMV co-occurrence was scored with hypergeometric tests, and a repertoire-size bias correction was applied to TCR pairs. A later analysis estimated false discovery rates by permuting HLA or CMV assignments 20 times. In a later analysis, co-occurring TCRs were grouped using DBSCAN, with TCRdist sequence similarity added in when clustering inside HLA-allele-positive subsets. Repertoires with fewer than 30,000 or more than 120,000 public chains, plus five repertoires with anomalous nucleotide sharing, were excluded from co-occurrence clustering. Here the immuneACCESS table is served through TCRdb, limited to in-frame sequences with V and J called. Missing clones are a known gap in these copies; in checked studies unresolved V genes cover under half, and the rest lacks a known reason. V and J calls and clone size are those listed in that table; D and trimming were worked out from the DNA. For this sample there are some 170,000 clones; roughly 9.4% appear just once. The ten top clones hold less than 1.5% of the sample.

The specimen sequenced was PBMCs. The V and J genes are TRBV5-1 and TRBJ2-7, and 8 junctional nucleotides match TRBD2. The receptor's source is a woman aged 25 to 45 in good health and CMV-seropositive. The DNA reads TGCGCCAGCAGCCCCCGGGGGGGGCGGGCCCTCAACGAGCAGTACTTC. Its translation is CASSPRGGRALNEQYF.